The entry below gives a single T cell receptor (beta chain) sequence along with its context. The antigen is not known. The sample originates from a study of cytotoxic CD8 clonotypes in ibrutinib-treated CLL. As for the study in general: Investigators reported some 24 partial and 2 complete responses; after median around 63 months, about 15 patients remained remitted and about twelve progressed.

Assay: immunoSEQ multiplex PCR; the TCRdb copy retains only in-frame clones and omits some. The sample lists more than 70,000 clones; around 79% were seen once. TCR beta libraries used about 2 micrograms of DNA from cryopreserved PBMCs. Points from the study as a whole: Sampling of sustained-remission and progressing patients occurred at differing times. At the start, clonality exceeded age-matched healthy donors and followed circulating CD8+ T-cell counts.

The CDR3 is made up of 17 amino acids. This sequence was found in a human donor with chronic lymphocytic leukemia. This chain links TRBV21-1 with TRBJ1-2; the D call TRBD1 from the table was never checked on the DNA. TRBV21-1 is listed as a pseudogene. The sample consisted of PBMCs, taken after 12 months of ibrutinib treatment. DNA of the CDR3: TGTGCCAGCAGCACCCGGGACAGGGCATACCATAACTATGGCTACACCTTC. This codes for CASSTRDRAYHNYGYTF.